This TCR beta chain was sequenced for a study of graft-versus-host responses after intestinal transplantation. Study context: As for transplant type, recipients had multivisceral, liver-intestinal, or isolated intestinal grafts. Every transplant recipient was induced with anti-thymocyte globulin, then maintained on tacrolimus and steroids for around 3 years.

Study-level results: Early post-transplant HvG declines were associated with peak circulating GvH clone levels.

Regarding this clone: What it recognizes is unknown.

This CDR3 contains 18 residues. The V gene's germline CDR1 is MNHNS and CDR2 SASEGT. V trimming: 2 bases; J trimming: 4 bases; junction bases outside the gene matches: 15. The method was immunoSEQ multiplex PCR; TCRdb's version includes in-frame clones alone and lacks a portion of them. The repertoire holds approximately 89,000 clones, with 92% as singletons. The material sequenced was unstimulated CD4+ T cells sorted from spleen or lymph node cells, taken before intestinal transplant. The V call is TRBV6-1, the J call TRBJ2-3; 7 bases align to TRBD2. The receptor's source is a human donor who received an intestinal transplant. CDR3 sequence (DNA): TGTGCCAGCAGTGAATTCTTCTCCGGCGGGAGAATTGCAGATACGCAGTATTTT. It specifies CASSEFFSGGRIADTQYF.